A selection of T cell receptor beta chains follows, all from one sample in a study of lymphopenia after photon versus proton radiotherapy. The repertoire was sequenced with immunoSEQ multiplex PCR; TCRdb's copy has only in-frame clones and lacks some. The sample carries 50,000 to 70,000 clones, around 90% recorded once. The sample in question was peripheral blood, obtained from a patient treated with proton-based radiotherapy. The receptors derive from a man at least 80 years old with esophageal cancer. The CDR3 runs from the conserved cysteine through the conserved F or W. The order of the fields is V gene, CDR3 length, J gene, D gene, clone size, CDR3 protein, CDR3 DNA. D genes are given only for firm matches. The size entry is marked missing in some rows and otherwise reads once, few, many or a size class.

v_gene: TRBV5-1; len: 14; j_gene: TRBJ1-2; d_gene: TRBD1; abundance: .; CDR3aa: CASSLVGQGYGYTF; CDR3nt: TGCGCCAGCAGCTTGGTGGGACAGGGTTATGGCTACACCTTC
v_gene: TRBV30; len: 13; j_gene: TRBJ1-1; d_gene: .; abundance: .; CDR3aa: CAWSVIAGDEAFF; CDR3nt: TGTGCCTGGAGTGTGATTGCGGGTGATGAAGCTTTCTTT
v_gene: TRBV7-2; len: 16; j_gene: TRBJ2-3; d_gene: TRBD2; abundance: .; CDR3aa: CASSLASSGGLDTQYF; CDR3nt: TGTGCCAGCAGCTTAGCATCTAGCGGGGGGTTAGACACGCAGTATTTT
v_gene: TRBV4-1; len: 20; j_gene: TRBJ2-5; d_gene: .; abundance: .; CDR3aa: CASSQVRTRLGLGDQETQYF; CDR3nt: TGCGCCAGCAGCCAAGTCCGTACTCGCCTGGGCCTTGGGGACCAAGAGACCCAGTACTTC
v_gene: TRBV6-1; len: 15; j_gene: TRBJ2-3; d_gene: .; abundance: .; CDR3aa: CASSDLAAVTDTQYF; CDR3nt: TGTGCCAGCAGTGACCTAGCAGCTGTCACAGATACGCAGTATTTT
v_gene: TRBV19; len: 15; j_gene: TRBJ2-2; d_gene: .; abundance: .; CDR3aa: CASSPRRTATGELFF; CDR3nt: TGTGCCAGTAGTCCCCGAAGGACAGCGACCGGGGAGCTGTTTTTT
v_gene: TRBV7-2; len: 15; j_gene: TRBJ2-1; d_gene: .; abundance: .; CDR3aa: CASSLDSSSYNEQFF; CDR3nt: TGTGCCAGCAGTTTGGACTCCAGCTCCTACAATGAGCAGTTCTTC
v_gene: TRBV12-5; len: 12; j_gene: TRBJ2-5; d_gene: .; abundance: .; CDR3aa: CASGLGRETQYF; CDR3nt: TGTGCTAGTGGTTTGGGGCGAGAGACCCAGTACTTC
v_gene: TRBV7-9; len: 12; j_gene: TRBJ2-1; d_gene: .; abundance: .; CDR3aa: CASSFTGNEQFF; CDR3nt: TGTGCCAGCAGCTTTACAGGGAATGAGCAGTTCTTC
v_gene: TRBV10-1; len: 13; j_gene: TRBJ2-7; d_gene: .; abundance: once; CDR3aa: CASQRGPSYEQYF; CDR3nt: TGCGCCAGCCAAAGGGGCCCCAGCTACGAGCAGTACTTC
v_gene: TRBV19; len: 14; j_gene: TRBJ1-6; d_gene: TRBD1; abundance: .; CDR3aa: CASSAGTGWSPLHF; CDR3nt: TGTGCCAGTAGTGCCGGGACAGGGTGGTCACCCCTCCACTTT
v_gene: TRBV6-6; len: 16; j_gene: TRBJ2-3; d_gene: TRBD2; abundance: .; CDR3aa: CASRVRLASLTDTQYF; CDR3nt: TGTGCCAGCAGGGTTCGACTAGCCTCACTCACAGATACGCAGTATTTT
v_gene: TRBV11-2; len: 15; j_gene: TRBJ1-1; d_gene: .; abundance: .; CDR3aa: CASSLERLGRTEAFF; CDR3nt: TGTGCCAGCAGCTTAGAAAGACTGGGGCGAACTGAAGCTTTCTTT
v_gene: TRBV5-1; len: 15; j_gene: TRBJ1-3; d_gene: .; abundance: .; CDR3aa: CASSLFPASGNTIYF; CDR3nt: TGCGCCAGCAGCTTGTTCCCGGCCTCTGGAAACACCATATATTTT
v_gene: TRBV25-1; len: 13; j_gene: TRBJ1-5; d_gene: .; abundance: .; CDR3aa: CASSVRGDQPQHF; CDR3nt: TGTGCCAGCAGTGTTCGGGGAGATCAGCCCCAGCATTTT
v_gene: TRBV6-5; len: 15; j_gene: TRBJ2-2; d_gene: TRBD2; abundance: .; CDR3aa: CASRRGLARSGELFF; CDR3nt: TGTGCCAGCAGGCGGGGACTAGCGAGGTCCGGGGAGCTGTTTTTT
v_gene: TRBV5-1; len: 17; j_gene: TRBJ1-4; d_gene: TRBD1; abundance: .; CDR3aa: CASSLEGRGPTNEKLFF; CDR3nt: TGCGCCAGCAGCTTGGAAGGCAGGGGGCCAACTAATGAAAAACTGTTTTTT
v_gene: TRBV2; len: 14; j_gene: TRBJ1-1; d_gene: TRBD1; abundance: .; CDR3aa: CASSEKTGLTEAFF; CDR3nt: TGTGCCAGCAGTGAAAAGACAGGGCTCACTGAAGCTTTCTTT
v_gene: TRBV4-1; len: 16; j_gene: TRBJ2-1; d_gene: .; abundance: .; CDR3aa: CASSQDRSETANEQFF; CDR3nt: TGCGCCAGCAGCCAAGATCGGTCCGAGACAGCAAATGAGCAGTTCTTC
v_gene: TRBV7-2; len: 15; j_gene: TRBJ2-5; d_gene: TRBD2; abundance: .; CDR3aa: CASSLVGGYQETQYF; CDR3nt: TGTGCCAGCAGCTTAGTCGGGGGGTACCAAGAGACCCAGTACTTC
v_gene: TRBV7-2; len: 13; j_gene: TRBJ2-1; d_gene: .; abundance: .; CDR3aa: CASRQPSRNEQFF; CDR3nt: TGTGCCAGCAGGCAACCGTCGCGGAATGAGCAGTTCTTC
v_gene: TRBV9; len: 16; j_gene: TRBJ2-5; d_gene: .; abundance: .; CDR3aa: CASSVGGGVGQETQYF; CDR3nt: TGTGCCAGCAGCGTAGGTGGCGGAGTGGGGCAAGAGACCCAGTACTTC
v_gene: TRBV5-4; len: 13; j_gene: TRBJ1-4; d_gene: .; abundance: .; CDR3aa: CASSLEARGKLFF; CDR3nt: TGTGCCAGCAGCTTGGAGGCGCGGGGAAAACTGTTTTTT
v_gene: TRBV19; len: 14; j_gene: TRBJ1-1; d_gene: .; abundance: .; CDR3aa: CASSIASGNTEAFF; CDR3nt: TGTGCCAGTAGTATTGCGTCGGGTAACACTGAAGCTTTCTTT
v_gene: TRBV7-9; len: 18; j_gene: TRBJ2-3; d_gene: TRBD2; abundance: once; CDR3aa: CASSLGLGTSGIPDTQYF; CDR3nt: TGTGCCAGCAGCTTAGGATTGGGGACTAGCGGGATACCAGATACGCAGTATTTT
v_gene: TRBV19; len: 15; j_gene: TRBJ1-1; d_gene: .; abundance: medium-sized; CDR3aa: CASSIQIKPNTEAFF; CDR3nt: TGTGCCAGTAGTATTCAGATTAAGCCAAACACTGAAGCTTTCTTT
v_gene: TRBV4-3; len: 15; j_gene: TRBJ2-7; d_gene: TRBD2; abundance: .; CDR3aa: CASSQYAGGPYEQYF; CDR3nt: TGCGCCAGCAGCCAATACGCGGGAGGGCCTTACGAGCAGTACTTC
v_gene: TRBV20-1; len: 11; j_gene: TRBJ2-1; d_gene: .; abundance: .; CDR3aa: CSATEGGGQFF; CDR3nt: TGCAGTGCTACGGAGGGAGGAGGGCAGTTCTTC
v_gene: TRBV6-1; len: 15; j_gene: TRBJ2-7; d_gene: TRBD1; abundance: .; CDR3aa: CASSVEGQGFYEQYF; CDR3nt: TGTGCCAGCAGTGTTGAGGGACAGGGGTTTTACGAGCAGTACTTC
v_gene: TRBV7-2; len: 17; j_gene: TRBJ2-2; d_gene: .; abundance: .; CDR3aa: CASSLLGPTANTGELFF; CDR3nt: TGTGCCAGCAGCTTACTGGGACCGACAGCGAACACCGGGGAGCTGTTTTTT
v_gene: TRBV28; len: 14; j_gene: TRBJ2-7; d_gene: TRBD1; abundance: .; CDR3aa: CASRWDRVSYEQYF; CDR3nt: TGTGCCAGCAGGTGGGACAGGGTATCGTACGAGCAGTACTTC
v_gene: TRBV30; len: 15; j_gene: TRBJ1-2; d_gene: .; abundance: .; CDR3aa: CAWSVVLGHLYGYTF; CDR3nt: TGTGCCTGGAGTGTTGTGTTGGGACACCTCTATGGCTACACCTTC
v_gene: TRBV7-2; len: 13; j_gene: TRBJ1-2; d_gene: TRBD1; abundance: .; CDR3aa: CAGAPGQGRGYTF; CDR3nt: TGTGCCGGAGCCCCGGGACAGGGTAGAGGCTACACCTTC
v_gene: TRBV11-2; len: 15; j_gene: TRBJ2-2; d_gene: .; abundance: .; CDR3aa: CASSLVRGGHGELFF; CDR3nt: TGTGCCAGCAGCTTAGTAAGGGGAGGTCACGGGGAGCTGTTTTTT
v_gene: TRBV30; len: 15; j_gene: TRBJ2-7; d_gene: TRBD1; abundance: .; CDR3aa: CAWSPKGAPGYEQYF; CDR3nt: TGTGCCTGGAGTCCGAAGGGGGCGCCAGGGTACGAGCAGTACTTC
v_gene: TRBV7-2; len: 16; j_gene: TRBJ2-7; d_gene: .; abundance: .; CDR3aa: CASSLDASDTSYEQYF; CDR3nt: TGTGCCAGCAGCTTAGACGCCTCCGACACCTCCTACGAGCAGTACTTC
v_gene: TRBV4-1; len: 17; j_gene: TRBJ2-7; d_gene: .; abundance: .; CDR3aa: CAGSQVLAQALGYEQYF; CDR3nt: TGCGCCGGCAGCCAAGTCCTCGCTCAGGCTTTGGGCTACGAGCAGTACTTC
v_gene: TRBV18; len: 12; j_gene: TRBJ2-7; d_gene: TRBD1; abundance: .; CDR3aa: CASSATGYEQYF; CDR3nt: TGTGCCAGCTCAGCGACAGGGTACGAGCAGTACTTC
v_gene: TRBV7-9; len: 13; j_gene: TRBJ2-1; d_gene: .; abundance: .; CDR3aa: CASSLTGTNEQFF; CDR3nt: TGTGCCAGCAGCCTCACAGGGACCAATGAGCAGTTCTTC
v_gene: TRBV5-5; len: 16; j_gene: TRBJ2-5; d_gene: TRBD1; abundance: .; CDR3aa: CASSLDAGTGQETQYF; CDR3nt: TGTGCCAGCAGCTTGGATGCGGGGACAGGCCAAGAGACCCAGTACTTC
v_gene: TRBV6-5; len: 15; j_gene: TRBJ2-3; d_gene: .; abundance: .; CDR3aa: CASSSLAPGADTQYF; CDR3nt: TGTGCCAGCAGTTCGCTAGCGCCCGGGGCAGATACGCAGTATTTT
v_gene: TRBV27; len: 15; j_gene: TRBJ1-3; d_gene: .; abundance: .; CDR3aa: CASSLVPSSGNTIYF; CDR3nt: TGTGCCAGCAGTTTAGTTCCGAGCTCTGGAAACACCATATATTTT
v_gene: TRBV19; len: 14; j_gene: TRBJ2-5; d_gene: TRBD1; abundance: .; CDR3aa: CASSPTGDQETQYF; CDR3nt: TGTGCCAGTAGCCCGACAGGGGACCAAGAGACCCAGTACTTC
v_gene: TRBV7-2; len: 15; j_gene: TRBJ1-3; d_gene: .; abundance: .; CDR3aa: CASSSLGSSGNTIYF; CDR3nt: TGTGCCAGCAGCTCCTTGGGTTCCTCTGGAAACACCATATATTTT
v_gene: TRBV7-2; len: 11; j_gene: TRBJ2-3; d_gene: .; abundance: once; CDR3aa: CASSRTDTQYF; CDR3nt: TGTGCCAGCAGCCGCACAGATACGCAGTATTTT
v_gene: TRBV10-3; len: 14; j_gene: TRBJ1-2; d_gene: .; abundance: .; CDR3aa: CAISDGERVGGYTF; CDR3nt: TGTGCCATCAGTGATGGCGAGAGAGTGGGCGGCTACACCTTC
v_gene: TRBV9; len: 14; j_gene: TRBJ1-2; d_gene: TRBD1; abundance: few; CDR3aa: CASSADRGNYGYTF; CDR3nt: TGTGCCAGCAGCGCTGACAGGGGTAACTATGGCTACACCTTC
v_gene: TRBV11-2; len: 15; j_gene: TRBJ2-7; d_gene: .; abundance: .; CDR3aa: CASSPKGTRTYEQYF; CDR3nt: TGTGCCAGCAGCCCGAAGGGGACGCGAACCTACGAGCAGTACTTC
v_gene: TRBV6-1; len: 15; j_gene: TRBJ1-4; d_gene: .; abundance: .; CDR3aa: CASSDTGFSNEKLFF; CDR3nt: TGTGCCAGCAGTGACACAGGGTTTTCTAATGAAAAACTGTTTTTT
v_gene: TRBV5-1; len: 15; j_gene: TRBJ2-5; d_gene: .; abundance: .; CDR3aa: CASSLARGVQETQYF; CDR3nt: TGCGCCAGCAGCTTGGCCCGCGGGGTGCAAGAGACCCAGTACTTC
v_gene: TRBV5-1; len: 14; j_gene: TRBJ2-1; d_gene: TRBD2; abundance: .; CDR3aa: CASCSGGPYNEQFF; CDR3nt: TGCGCCAGCTGTAGCGGGGGACCTTACAATGAGCAGTTCTTC
v_gene: TRBV9; len: 15; j_gene: TRBJ1-2; d_gene: TRBD1; abundance: .; CDR3aa: CASSITGGADYGYTF; CDR3nt: TGTGCCAGCAGCATCACAGGGGGCGCAGACTATGGCTACACCTTC
v_gene: TRBV5-1; len: 15; j_gene: TRBJ2-2; d_gene: .; abundance: .; CDR3aa: CASSPPQGTTGELFF; CDR3nt: TGCGCCAGCAGCCCACCCCAGGGTACCACCGGGGAGCTGTTTTTT
v_gene: TRBV7-7; len: 16; j_gene: TRBJ2-2; d_gene: .; abundance: .; CDR3aa: CASSLLGASNTGELFF; CDR3nt: TGTGCTAGCAGCTTATTGGGGGCCTCGAACACCGGGGAGCTGTTTTTT